This TCR beta chain was identified in a study of blood T cell repertoires in COVID-19. Whole-study context: Whether acute or convalescent, the COVID-19 samples came from the United States, Italy and Spain. PBMCs, B-cell-depleted T cells, or T cells were the source of the cDNA or gDNA that made up the material.

Enrolment of Seattle patients took place during active infection, and they were followed longitudinally. The CDR3 spans 12 residues. In germline, CDR1 is SGHNT, CDR2 YYREEE (reference sequence). The V end was cut by 10 bases, the J end by 5 bases, with 15 bases between. Sequencing was performed with immunoSEQ multiplex PCR; in TCRdb, only in-frame clones are kept and a portion is missing. The table lists around 340,000 clones, approximately 90% of them singletons. Sequencing was performed on peripheral blood. J is TRBJ1-1 and V is TRBV5-4; D not resolved. This sequence originates from a woman in her sixties with COVID-19, enrolled during active disease. The CDR3: CAGASGLTEAFF. DNA of the CDR3: TGTGCCGGCGCTTCGGGTTTGACTGAAGCTTTCTTT.